The present T cell receptor (beta chain) was sequenced within a study of CD8+CD57+ T cells in acquired aplastic anemia (dated by TCRdb to the late 2010s). Describing the broader study: DNA extracted from sorted CD4+ and CD8+ cells had a mean of roughly 3.3 ug, with a range of 0.2 to 27.4 ug. CD8+CD57+ expansion was defined as a frequency above the mean frequency observed in healthy subjects.

Genomic DNA served as template for TCR beta VDJ combination and CDR3 sequence profiling. An Illumina HiSeq 2000 was the platform used for TCR repertoire sequencing. The authors' pipeline ran thus. Repertoire assessment relied on Simpson's diversity index, CDR3 size and DJ length profiles, and TRBV/TRBJ rearrangement plots. The most abundant DNA sequence in the deep sequencing data was defined as the immunodominant clone. CDR3 amino acid sequences were screened for sharing across subjects and compared with published repertoires and the VDJdb database. The public sequencing data were trimmed at Q25 with fastp and processed into clonotypes with MiXCR by TCRdb, which kept only in-frame beta chains. Each CDR3 protein gets just one entry, which takes the most common genes and DNA from the rows behind it. It is TCRdb's table, rather than the study itself, that gives the V and J calls and clone size. Recorded for this sample are 120,000 or so distinct CDR3 sequences; about two fifths of them occurred a single time. The ten largest account for 2.6% of the sample.

Spanning cysteine to phenylalanine, the CDR3 consists of 15 amino acids. The kept DNA is CDR3 alone, 45 bases in frame from the first base. CDR1 is given as KGHSH and CDR2 as LQKENI, both from the germline V gene. V is cut by 3 bases and J by 3 bases, and the space between the germline ends is 14 bases. Study-wide conclusions, independent of this receptor: About 28 CD8+ CDR3 sequences were found in both patients and controls but appeared to be highly expressed in patients and within the immunodominant clones of the patients. CD8+ Simpson's diversity did not differ significantly between patients and healthy controls (P=0.060).

Flow cytometry had shown CD8+CD57+ cell expansion in the patients selected for sequencing. Every patient had a diagnosis of severe acquired aplastic anemia based on International Study of Aplastic Anemia and Agranulocytosis and Camitta criteria. Patients had received no therapy at the time of blood sampling. In the study, sorted CD4+ and CD8+ blood T cells from patients with severe aplastic anemia and from healthy subjects underwent deep sequencing of TCR repertoires. Patients were enrolled under clinicaltrials.gov protocols 00001620, 01623167, 00001397, 00071045, 00081523 and 00961064 in the USA. Ficoll-Paque density gradient centrifugation was used to isolate peripheral blood mononuclear cells. Before DNA was extracted, CD4+ and CD8+ T cells were sorted using either FACS or magnetic beads. As regards this clonotype: Its antigen is not yet known. Base qualities are not provided; no much larger clone lies one nucleotide away.

Material: sorted CD4+, CD8+, or CD8+CD57+ T cells (not recorded which) from PBMCs. This TCR was recovered from a human donor with aplastic anemia. This chain joins TRBV18 to TRBJ1-1; a confident D gene designation cannot be given. The CDR3 protein is CASSPSVTSDTEAFF. The nucleotides are TGTGCCAGCTCACCCTCCGTGACTTCGGACACTGAAGCTTTCTTT.